The rows below give T cell receptor beta chains drawn from one sample of a study of cytomegalovirus exposure and HLA in healthy donors. TCRdb's table, derived via immunoSEQ multiplex PCR, lists solely in-frame clones and lacks some. Among some 180,000 clones listed, about 88% were seen once. Sequenced input: PBMCs. The source of these receptors is a man aged 25-40 years in good health and CMV-seropositive. CDR3s include the opening cysteine and the closing phenylalanine or tryptophan. D genes are given only for firm matches. Only part of the rows carry a size: once, few, many, or a class if the clone is expanded.

TRBV4-2	.	TRBJ1-3	.	CASSQEQLGAGNTIYF	TGTGCCAGCAGCCAAGAACAGTTGGGTGCTGGAAACACCATATATTTT
TRBV4-3	.	TRBJ2-7	.	CASSQDLFGYNREQYF	TGCGCCAGCAGCCAAGATCTGTTTGGCTACAACAGGGAGCAGTACTTC
TRBV4-1	.	TRBJ2-3	TRBD1	CASSQEARGPDTQYF	TGCGCCAGCAGCCAAGAGGCGAGGGGGCCAGATACGCAGTATTTT
TRBV29-1	.	TRBJ1-1	.	CSGGGRLNTEAFF	TGCAGCGGGGGAGGCAGGCTGAACACTGAAGCTTTCTTT
TRBV27	.	TRBJ1-1	.	CASSPLQGSEAFF	TGTGCCAGCAGTCCTCTACAGGGCTCTGAAGCTTTCTTT
TRBV5-1	.	TRBJ1-2	.	CASSLGAGYDGYTF	TGCGCCAGCAGCTTGGGGGCAGGGTATGATGGCTACACCTTC
TRBV19	.	TRBJ2-3	TRBD2	CASNTSPLAGAVDTQYF	TGTGCCAGTAATACTTCGCCACTAGCGGGAGCGGTAGATACGCAGTATTTT
TRBV19	.	TRBJ1-5	.	CASSIVLAVPGESQPQHF	TGTGCCAGTAGTATAGTACTGGCGGTTCCAGGGGAAAGCCAGCCCCAGCATTTT
TRBV19	.	TRBJ1-2	.	CASRPHPLSGYTF	TGTGCCAGTAGGCCTCATCCGCTGAGTGGCTACACCTTC
TRBV7-2	.	TRBJ1-2	TRBD1	CASSLVGGEKVYGYTF	TGTGCCAGCAGCTTAGTAGGGGGCGAAAAGGTTTACGGCTACACCTTC
TRBV10-3	.	TRBJ2-3	TRBD2	CAISESLKREGLGNTQYF	TGTGCCATCAGTGAGTCGTTGAAGCGGGAGGGCCTGGGGAATACGCAGTATTTT
TRBV7-2	.	TRBJ2-3	TRBD2	CASSLASLAGGTDTQYF	TGTGCCAGCAGCTTAGCATCCCTAGCGGGGGGCACAGATACGCAGTATTTT
TRBV6-1	.	TRBJ1-5	.	CASSSRHLDQPQHF	TGTGCCAGCAGTTCTCGACATCTCGATCAGCCCCAGCATTTT
TRBV5-5	.	TRBJ2-4	.	CASSLTGRANIQYF	TGTGCCAGCAGCTTAACAGGGAGGGCGAACATTCAGTACTTC
TRBV7-3	.	TRBJ2-1	TRBD1	CASSSGTEFYNEQFF	TGTGCCAGCAGCTCCGGGACAGAGTTCTACAATGAGCAGTTCTTC
TRBV9	.	TRBJ2-7	.	CASSSGTLSSYEQYF	TGTGCCAGCAGCTCCGGGACTCTTAGCTCCTACGAGCAGTACTTC
TRBV5-6	.	TRBJ1-6	.	CASSLQGSSYNSPLHF	TGTGCCAGCAGCTTGCAGGGAAGCTCCTATAATTCACCCCTCCACTTT
TRBV10-3	.	TRBJ2-2	.	CAISEGPNTGELFF	TGTGCCATCAGTGAGGGGCCCAACACCGGGGAGCTGTTTTTT
TRBV5-1	.	TRBJ2-5	TRBD2	CASSTPLAAGQETQYF	TGCGCCAGCAGCACACCTCTAGCGGCAGGTCAAGAGACCCAGTACTTC
TRBV7-9	once	TRBJ2-3	.	CASSRRDGDTQYF	TGTGCCAGCAGCCGGAGAGACGGAGATACGCAGTATTTT
TRBV18	once	TRBJ2-5	.	CASSPGETQYF	TGTGCCAGCTCACCCGGAGAGACCCAGTACTTC
TRBV18	.	TRBJ2-5	.	CASSPGTPETQYF	TGTGCCAGCTCACCCGGGACTCCAGAGACCCAGTACTTC
TRBV5-1	.	TRBJ2-7	TRBD1	CASRTTTGGSSYEQYF	TGCGCCAGCAGGACCACGACAGGGGGGTCCTCCTACGAGCAGTACTTC
TRBV18	.	TRBJ1-2	.	CASSPLSQDGYTF	TGTGCCAGCTCACCACTCTCACAGGATGGCTACACCTTC
TRBV11-1	once	TRBJ1-2	.	CASSLDEEGYGYTF	TGTGCCAGCAGCTTAGACGAGGAAGGATATGGCTACACCTTC
TRBV7-2	.	TRBJ1-2	.	CASSFSGYDGYTF	TGTGCCAGCAGCTTCTCGGGGTACGATGGCTACACCTTC
TRBV6-5	few	TRBJ2-1	TRBD1	CASSYTGGRDEQFF	TGTGCCAGCAGTTACACAGGGGGTCGGGATGAGCAGTTCTTC
TRBV27	once	TRBJ1-2	.	CASSLKEGYGYTF	TGTGCCAGCAGTTTAAAAGAGGGCTATGGCTACACCTTC
TRBV7-9	.	TRBJ1-1	.	CSSSLRGDGNTEAFF	TGTTCCAGCAGCTTACGGGGGGACGGGAACACTGAAGCTTTCTTT
TRBV7-6	.	TRBJ1-1	.	CASSGGTSTEAFF	TGTGCCAGCAGCGGCGGGACCAGCACTGAAGCTTTCTTT
TRBV7-9	once	TRBJ2-7	.	CAGSSDPWGGSGYEQYF	TGTGCCGGCAGCTCTGACCCTTGGGGGGGCAGTGGGTACGAGCAGTACTTC